This is a list of T cell receptor beta chains from one sample in a study of shared clonotypes between healthy human individuals. TCRdb keeps only in-frame clones here, not all; method: immunoSEQ multiplex PCR. The data show about 490,000 clones, 76% seen once. Sequencing was performed on PBMCs. The receptors originated from a woman aged 35 to 49 in good health. Some clones in this sample may be carry-over from other donors' samples. Each CDR3 is given with its conserved first and last residue. The D gene is left open where the match is weak. Only some rows state a clone size, as once, few, many or a class for expanded clones.

TRBJ1-5 NA NA TRBV7-8 CASSFGLVQPQHF TGTGCCAGCAGCTTCGGGCTAGTACAGCCCCAGCATTTT
TRBJ2-7 TRBD1 few TRBV5-1 CASSVDRAYEQYF TGCGCCAGCAGCGTGGACAGGGCCTACGAGCAGTACTTC
TRBJ2-3 NA NA TRBV5-1 CASSSEDPTQYF TGCGCCAGCAGCTCGGAGGATCCTACGCAGTATTTT
TRBJ2-1 NA few TRBV9 CASSPRAPYNEQFF TGTGCCAGCAGCCCCCGGGCCCCTTACAATGAGCAGTTCTTC
TRBJ2-1 TRBD2 once TRBV7-6 CASSSGLAGGYNEQFF TGTGCCAGCAGCTCAGGACTAGCGGGAGGCTACAATGAGCAGTTCTTC
TRBJ1-3 TRBD1 NA TRBV7-3 CASSLTEGDRGFPGNTIYF TGTGCCAGCAGCTTAACTGAAGGGGACAGGGGCTTCCCTGGAAACACCATATATTTT
TRBJ2-2 NA many TRBV21-1 CASSKPGGEGRANTGELFF TGTGCCAGCAGCAAACCTGGCGGGGAGGGCCGCGCGAACACCGGGGAGCTGTTTTTT
TRBJ2-2 NA once TRBV19 CASSIYQDNGELFF TGTGCCAGTAGTATTTACCAAGATAACGGGGAGCTGTTTTTT
TRBJ2-1 TRBD2 NA TRBV18 CASSPTSGEYHEQFF TGTGCCAGCTCACCAACCAGCGGGGAGTATCATGAGCAGTTCTTC
TRBJ2-3 NA NA TRBV19 CASSIEPRRAATDTQYF TGTGCCAGTAGTATTGAGCCCCGCAGGGCTGCCACAGATACGCAGTATTTT
TRBJ2-7 TRBD1 NA TRBV28 CACGQGAVYEQYF TGTGCCTGCGGACAGGGGGCTGTCTACGAGCAGTACTTC
TRBJ2-7 TRBD1 few TRBV6-6 CASSYYKTGQQQYF TGTGCCAGCAGTTACTATAAGACGGGACAGCAGCAGTACTTC
TRBJ2-3 TRBD1 NA TRBV7-6 CASSPTPTGVSTDTQYF TGTGCCAGCAGCCCTACCCCGACAGGGGTTAGCACAGATACGCAGTATTTT
TRBJ2-7 NA NA TRBV6-1 CASSTATGAYEQYF TGTGCCAGCAGCACCGCGACAGGAGCCTACGAGCAGTACTTC
TRBJ2-1 NA NA TRBV11-3 CASSLEGGGSYNEQFF TGTGCCAGCAGCTTAGAGGGTGGGGGCTCCTACAATGAGCAGTTCTTC
TRBJ2-1 TRBD1 few TRBV15 CATSRDRAIDEQFF TGTGCCACCAGCAGGGACAGGGCAATCGATGAGCAGTTCTTC
TRBJ2-4 TRBD1 NA TRBV2 CASSEWDSRIQYF TGTGCCAGCAGTGAATGGGACAGTAGGATTCAGTACTTC
TRBJ2-1 NA NA TRBV27 CASSQPGLVDEQFF TGTGCCAGCAGTCAACCGGGACTGGTGGATGAGCAGTTCTTC
TRBJ2-1 TRBD2 NA TRBV10-3 CATQVPGRELNNEQFF TGTGCCACCCAGGTTCCCGGGAGGGAATTAAACAATGAGCAGTTCTTC
TRBJ2-2 NA few TRBV19 CASSKDPITGELFF TGTGCCAGTAGTAAGGACCCAATCACCGGGGAGCTGTTTTTT
TRBJ2-2 TRBD2 NA TRBV30 CAWSGGRGTGELFF TGTGCCTGGAGTGGCGGGAGGGGGACCGGGGAGCTGTTTTTT
TRBJ2-1 NA few TRBV7-8 CASSPYYNEQFF TGTGCCAGCAGCCCCTACTACAATGAGCAGTTCTTC
TRBJ1-2 TRBD1 NA TRBV2 CASSAPGQGAFGYTF TGTGCCAGCAGCGCCCCCGGTCAGGGGGCCTTCGGCTACACCTTC
TRBJ2-5 NA NA TRBV28 CASSRQGSETQYF TGTGCCAGCAGTCGGCAGGGGTCGGAGACCCAGTACTTC
TRBJ2-7 NA few TRBV11-2 CASSLRHEQYF TGTGCCAGCAGCTTAAGGCACGAGCAGTACTTC
TRBJ2-3 NA NA TRBV9 CASSVGTLSTDTQYF TGTGCCAGCAGCGTAGGAACACTAAGCACAGATACGCAGTATTTT
TRBJ2-7 TRBD1 NA TRBV30 CAWRGQGLNEQYF TGTGCCTGGAGGGGACAGGGGTTGAACGAGCAGTACTTC
TRBJ1-5 NA NA TRBV6-6 CASSYSPGGSNQPQHF TGTGCCAGCAGTTACTCCCCCGGGGGTAGCAATCAGCCCCAGCATTTT